The text below deals with one T cell receptor (beta chain). Antigen unknown. The CDR3 length is 15 residues. Unmatched junction bases numbered 6, after V lost 1 base and J lost 8 bases. Germline V CDR1 and CDR2: SGHNT, YYREEE (reference sequence). This PCR relied on a set of 60 Vbeta primers and 13 Jbeta primers. Profiled with immunoSEQ multiplex PCR; TCRdb holds only in-frame clones, not every one. This sample has roughly 140,000 clones, with around 77% found just once. These data originate in a study of cytomegalovirus exposure and HLA in healthy donors. Points from the study as a whole: When presence/absence was analysed, sequencing depth was taken to be roughly uniform across donors. According to a later analysis, donors in an Asian-associated ancestry cluster reportedly had fewer N-insertions than the roughly 720-donor mean.

This chain links TRBV5-4 with TRBJ2-1; TRBD2 agrees at 10 bases. The receptor comes from a woman in her thirties or forties in good health and CMV-seropositive. The sequenced sample was PBMCs. The CDR3 DNA reads TGTGCCAGCAGCTTGAATAGCGGGGGGCACCATGAGCAGTTCTTC. Translating it yields CASSLNSGGHHEQFF.